This T cell receptor beta chain was sequenced for a study of T cell responses to AZD1222 COVID-19 vaccine. Findings and limits, study-wide: The repertoires were collected only after the peak T cell response.

Sequencing used immunoSEQ multiplex PCR; TCRdb keeps in-frame clones, though not all of them. Here the sample spans 86,000 or so clones, about 89% being singletons. This clone was picked up one time. Its antigen remains unidentified. V lost 4 bases, J lost 5 bases, and 14 bases stayed unmatched. In germline, CDR1 is MNHNS, CDR2 SASEGT. The CDR3 contains 18 residues. The chain couples TRBV6-1 to TRBJ2-6; 7 bases line up with TRBD2. The material was peripheral blood, obtained 28 days after the second AZD1222 dose. This TCR was recovered from an adult who received the AZD1222 COVID-19 vaccine. CDR3 amino acids: CASSVYGAGLFRANVLTF. The CDR3 DNA sequence: TGTGCCAGCAGTGTGTATGGAGCGGGGCTGTTTAGGGCCAACGTCCTGACTTTC.